This T cell receptor (beta chain) stems from a study of blood T cell repertoires in COVID-19. About the research overall: The study drew acute and convalescent COVID-19 samples from the United States, Italy and Spain. T cells, B-cell-depleted T cells, or PBMCs supplied cDNA or gDNA.

Per the study methods: Amplification with reference gene primers provided the estimates of nucleated cell counts. TCRdb's table, derived via immunoSEQ multiplex PCR, lists solely in-frame clones and lacks some. The DNA gave D and trimming, while V, J and clone size come from that table. The repertoire holds a few hundred thousand clones, about 86% seen once, with roughly 10% in the top ten. Germline lookup yields CDR1 SGHDT and CDR2 YYEEEE. The CDR3 sequence is 14 residues long. The junction had 4 bases not matched to a gene; V was cut back by 0 bases and J by 5 bases. This receptor was obtained from a man older than 75 with acute or convalescent COVID-19. The J gene is TRBJ2-7, the V gene TRBV5-6; 8 nucleotides align to TRBD2. Material: peripheral blood. The CDR3 reads CASSLAGGFNEQYF. CDR3 DNA sequence: TGTGCCAGCAGCTTGGCGGGAGGGTTCAACGAGCAGTACTTC.